The 23 T cell receptor beta chains in this list originate from one sample, sequenced in a study of cytomegalovirus exposure and HLA in healthy donors listed by TCRdb under 2017. Receptor libraries were prepared by the immunoSEQ multiplex PCR assay. For the multiplex PCR, a mixture combining 60 forward primers for TCR Vbeta segments and 13 reverse primers for TCR Jbeta segments was used. TCRdb retrieved this table from immuneACCESS and kept in-frame rearrangements only. Not all clones are present; in checked studies, unresolved V genes account for under half, and no reason is known for the remainder. A total of tens of thousands of clones appear in this sample, 65% to 80% of them only once. The top ten clones comprise around 10% of the sample. The sequencing sample was made of PBMCs. These receptors were taken from a male donor in good health and CMV-seropositive.

The chain has TRBV19 and TRBJ2-1; 7 nucleotides agree with TRBD1. Germline CDR1 is LNHDA and CDR2 is SQIVND (reference sequence). The CDR3 consists of 12 residues. V dropped 3 bases and J dropped 10; count of bases not matched to a gene: 3. The CDR3 region is CASSMHRGEQFF. The CDR3 bases are TGTGCCAGTAGTATGCACAGGGGAGAGCAGTTCTTC.

V gene TRBV30 combines with J gene TRBJ2-2, with a possible D match to TRBD2 (6 bases). This CDR3 is 15 amino acids long. Trimming pared 5 bases from V and 7 bases from J, leaving 20 bases between. Germline V gene sequence: CDR1 GTSNPN, CDR2 SVGIG (reference sequence). This CDR3 reads CAWDEFGGTGGELFF. DNA for the CDR3: TGTGCCTGGGACGAATTCGGGGGAACCGGCGGGGAGCTGTTTTTT.

V and J are TRBV4-1 and TRBJ2-3, with 8 bases lining up with TRBD2. After removal of 3 bases from V and 2 bases from J, the junction contained 10 bases not matched to a gene. Germline V CDR1 and CDR2: MGHRA, YSYEKL. This CDR3 has 17 residues. In nucleotides, the CDR3 is TGCGCCAGCAGCCACCTTGACGGGGGGGCCGACACAGATACGCAGTATTTT. Its translation: CASSHLDGGADTDTQYF.

This clone showed up just a few times. The chain links TRBV15 to TRBJ1-1; D is unresolved. The CDR3 is 15 amino acids. V lost 5 bases, J lost 4 bases, and 17 bases lay in between. Per germline, CDR1 LNHNV and CDR2 YYDKDF (reference sequence). This chain's CDR3 is CATSPGEGGSTEAFF. The CDR3 region has the DNA TGTGCCACCAGCCCGGGCGAGGGTGGGAGCACTGAAGCTTTCTTT.

The chain combines TRBV2 with TRBJ2-7, with D possibly being TRBD1 (6 bases). CDR1 and CDR2 from the germline V gene are SNHLY and FYNNEI. There are 12 residues in the CDR3. Trimming removed 6 bases at V and 3 bases at J, with 9 bases between. In DNA form, the CDR3 reads TGTGCCAGCAGAATGGACAGCTACGAGCAGTACTTC. It encodes CASRMDSYEQYF.

This chain uses TRBV19 with TRBJ2-7; 7 bases agree with TRBD1. Germline CDR1 reads LNHDA; CDR2 reads SQIVND (reference sequence). The ends lost 5 bases at V and 0 bases at J; junction bases unmatched: 7. The CDR3 sequence is 15 residues long. In DNA form, the CDR3 reads TGTGCCAGTAGTCCCTGGGACAGCGTCTCCTACGAGCAGTACTTC. It codes for CASSPWDSVSYEQYF.

The V gene is TRBV10-3, the J gene TRBJ2-5; D perhaps matches TRBD2 (5 bases). The germline gives CDR1 ENHRY, CDR2 SYGVKD. V was clipped by 3 bases and J by 7 bases, with 12 bases between them. CDR3 size: 13 residues. The CDR3 loop is CAISDPGRVTQYF. The DNA for the CDR3 is TGTGCCATCAGTGACCCGGGGAGAGTGACCCAGTACTTC.

The chain links TRBV5-5 to TRBJ2-7, with a weak D call TRBD2 (6 bases). This CDR3 has 15 amino acids. The germline V gene has CDR1 SGHKS and CDR2 YYEKEE (reference sequence). Trimming removed 5 bases from V and 3 bases from J, with 18 bases in between. This CDR3 reads CASRPSSAAVYEQYF. The CDR3 region has the DNA TGTGCCAGCAGACCCTCTAGCGCGGCGGTCTACGAGCAGTACTTC. Drawing the rest from reference TRBV5-5 and TRBJ2-7, the complete variable domain is DAGVTQSPTHLIKTRGQQVTLRCSPISGHKSVSWYQQVLGQGPQFIFQYYEKEERGRGNFPDRFSARQFPNYSSELNVNALLLGDSALYLCASRPSSAAVYEQYFGPGTRLTVT.

The V and J genes are TRBV5-8 and TRBJ1-6, with D uncertain. CDR3 size: 16 residues. Per the germline V gene, CDR1 is SGHTS and CDR2 is YDEGEE. Trimming removed 2 bases at V and 7 bases at J, with 16 bases between. The DNA of the CDR3 is TGTGCCAGCAGCTTAGATGATTACAGACCGAATTCACCCCTCCACTTT. Its protein is CASSLDDYRPNSPLHF.

The chain employs TRBV6-1 and TRBJ1-1; TRBD1 matches 9 bases. Germline V lookup: CDR1 MNHNS, CDR2 SASEGT. This CDR3 spans 15 amino acids. The junction had 4 bases not matched to a gene; V was cut back by 1 base and J by 4 bases. CDR3 nucleotide sequence: TGTGCCAGCAGTGAAGTCGGACAGGGGTTCACTGAAGCTTTCTTT. As protein: CASSEVGQGFTEAFF.

This clone was seen once. The chain has TRBV29-1 and TRBJ2-6, with D perhaps matching TRBD1 (5 bases). This CDR3 region has 12 residues. The V gene's germline CDR1 is SQVTM and CDR2 ANQGSEA. Trimming removed 5 bases from V and 4 bases from J, with 6 bases in between. The CDR3 loop reads CSVYRGANVLTF. The CDR3 bases are TGCAGCGTTTACAGGGGGGCCAACGTCCTGACTTTC.

This clone was observed a few times. The V gene is TRBV12-5, the J gene TRBJ2-1; 14 positions agree with TRBD2. V was clipped by 2 bases and J by 0 bases; unmatched bases: 6. CDR3 length: 19 residues. Germline V lookup: CDR1 LGHNT, CDR2 FRNRAP. DNA of the CDR3: TGTGCTAGTGGTTTGTTCGGACTAGCGGGGGGACCCTCCTACAATGAGCAGTTCTTC. This codes for CASGLFGLAGGPSYNEQFF.

J is TRBJ2-7 and V is TRBV7-9, with 8 bases identical to TRBD1. CDR3 length: 15 amino acids. Germline lookup yields CDR1 SEHNR and CDR2 FQNEAQ (reference sequence). V trimming: 1 base; J trimming: 3 bases; junction bases outside the gene matches: 5. CDR3 bases: TGTGCCAGCAGCTTAGGGGGACAGGATCTCTACGAGCAGTACTTC. Its protein product is CASSLGGQDLYEQYF.

The rearrangement links TRBV5-6 to TRBJ2-4; 7 bases map to TRBD2. In germline, CDR1 is SGHDT, CDR2 YYEEEE. The CDR3 spans 15 residues. The V and J ends lost 5 bases and 4 bases, in that order; junction bases with no gene match: 9. The CDR3 here is CASRKAGTTKNIQYF. The CDR3 DNA sequence: TGTGCCAGCAGGAAAGCCGGGACTACTAAAAACATTCAGTACTTC. The variable domain in full, with the rest retrieved from reference TRBV5-6 and TRBJ2-4, is DAGVTQSPTHLIKTRGQQVTLRCSPKSGHDTVSWYQQALGQGPQFIFQYYEEEERQRGNFPDRFSGHQFPNYSSELNVNALLLGDSALYLCASRKAGTTKNIQYFGAGTRLSVL.

This clone was picked up a small number of times. The rearrangement uses TRBV27 and TRBJ2-6, with D possibly matching TRBD1 (8 bases). Germline V gene sequence: CDR1 MNHEY, CDR2 SMNVEV (reference sequence). This CDR3 is 16 amino acids long. The germline V and J ends were trimmed by 5 bases and 11 bases, with 22 bases remaining between them. The CDR3 DNA reads TGTGCCAGCAGTCCCGGAACTCGGACAGGGAGGGACGTCCTGACTTTC. Translating gives CASSPGTRTGRDVLTF.

V is TRBV5-4 and J is TRBJ2-7; D is perhaps TRBD2 (5 bases). The CDR3 contains 15 residues. The V gene lost 0 bases and the J gene lost 7 bases, with 17 bases spanning the gap. In germline, CDR1 is SGHNT, CDR2 YYREEE (reference sequence). In DNA form, the CDR3 reads TGTGCCAGCAGCTTGGGCGCCGGGGTTCCCGGGGAGCAGTACTTC. Translating gives CASSLGAGVPGEQYF.

The chain links TRBV2 to TRBJ1-3; TRBD1 matches 11 bases. V dropped 7 bases and J dropped 4; count of bases not matched to a gene: 6. CDR3 length: 15 amino acids. Germline V gene data show CDR1 as SNHLY and CDR2 as FYNNEI. The CDR3 reads CASTGQGAVGNTIYF. CDR3 coding DNA: TGTGCCAGCACCGGACAGGGGGCAGTAGGAAACACCATATATTTT.

For the CDR3, the DNA is TGTGCCAGCACCCCCCCCGCAGGACGGCGGGATGGGGATGAGCAGTTCTTC. It is translated as CASTPPAGRRDGDEQFF. The chain carries TRBV7-9 and TRBJ2-1, with D possibly matching TRBD2 (6 bases). V shed 7 bases and J shed 8 bases, with 27 bases lying between them. Germline CDR1 reads SEHNR; CDR2 reads FQNEAQ (reference sequence). The CDR3 extends over 17 amino acids.

CDR3 loop: CASSSRGARTDTQYF. The CDR3 DNA reads TGTGCCAGCAGCTCCCGGGGGGCTCGCACAGATACGCAGTATTTT. The chain recombines TRBV11-2 with TRBJ2-3, with D perhaps matching TRBD2 (7 bases). CDR1 and CDR2 (germline): SGHAT, FQNNGV. CDR3 size: 15 residues. V was shortened by 4 bases and J by 1 base, with 12 bases between the two germline ends.

The J gene is TRBJ2-2, the V gene TRBV9, with TRBD2 as a possible D gene (6 bases). The ends were cut back, 3 bases at V and 3 bases at J, with 9 bases in the middle. The germline gives CDR1 SGDLS, CDR2 YYNGEE. CDR3 size: 14 residues. This CDR3 is CASSEGLYTGELFF. The CDR3 bases are TGTGCCAGCAGCGAGGGACTTTACACCGGGGAGCTGTTTTTT.

The chain joins TRBV6-5 to TRBJ1-5; D possibly corresponds to TRBD1 (6 bases). Germline-derived CDR1 and CDR2 are MNHEY and SVGAGI. V dropped 6 bases and J dropped 7 bases, with 16 bases sitting between them. CDR3 length: 14 amino acids. The CDR3 bases are TGTGCCAGCAGCGAATACAGGGCGAGGCAGCCCCAGCATTTT. It encodes CASSEYRARQPQHF.

This chain joins TRBV7-2 and TRBJ2-5; 7 bases line up with TRBD2. This CDR3 is built from 13 residues. The germline V gene has CDR1 SGHTA and CDR2 FQGNSA. The V gene end was trimmed by 1 base and the J gene end by 5 bases; junction bases not matched to a gene: 1. CDR3 sequence (DNA): TGTGCCAGCAGCTTAGGGACTAGGGAGACCCAGTACTTC. Protein: CASSLGTRETQYF.

The chain employs TRBV4-1 and TRBJ2-7, with a possible D match to TRBD1 (5 bases). This CDR3 contains 15 residues. The germline V and J ends were trimmed by 0 bases and 2 bases, with 11 bases remaining between them. CDR1 is MGHRA, CDR2 YSYEKL, per germline. CDR3 nucleotide sequence: TGCGCCAGCAGCCAAGAAGGTCAGGGTCCCTACGAGCAGTACTTC. As protein: CASSQEGQGPYEQYF.